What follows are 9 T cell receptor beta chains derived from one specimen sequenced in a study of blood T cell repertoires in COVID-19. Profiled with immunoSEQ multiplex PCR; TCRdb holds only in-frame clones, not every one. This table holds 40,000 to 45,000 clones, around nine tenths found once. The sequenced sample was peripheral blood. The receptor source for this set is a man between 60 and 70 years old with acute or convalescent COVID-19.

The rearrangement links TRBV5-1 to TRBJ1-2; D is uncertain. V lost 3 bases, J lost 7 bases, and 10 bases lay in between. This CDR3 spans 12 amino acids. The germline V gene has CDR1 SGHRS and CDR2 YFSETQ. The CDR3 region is CASSYNAGGYTF. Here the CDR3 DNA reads TGCGCCAGCAGCTATAACGCGGGTGGCTACACCTTC.

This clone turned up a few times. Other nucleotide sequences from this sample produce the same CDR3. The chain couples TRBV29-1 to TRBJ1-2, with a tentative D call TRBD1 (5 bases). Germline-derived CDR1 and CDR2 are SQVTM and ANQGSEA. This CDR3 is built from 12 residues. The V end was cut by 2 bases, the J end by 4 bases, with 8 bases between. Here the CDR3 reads CSVERQGYGYTF. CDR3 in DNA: TGCAGCGTTGAACGGCAGGGCTATGGCTACACCTTC.

The CDR3 reads CASSYPGGEQYF. In DNA, the CDR3 is TGTGCCAGCAGTTATCCAGGAGGCGAGCAGTACTTC. The chain recombines TRBV12-3 or TRBV12-4 with TRBJ2-7; a weak D match, TRBD2 (5 bases). Trimming took off 4 bases at V and 6 bases at J, with 10 bases between the two ends. The CDR3 is made up of 12 amino acids.

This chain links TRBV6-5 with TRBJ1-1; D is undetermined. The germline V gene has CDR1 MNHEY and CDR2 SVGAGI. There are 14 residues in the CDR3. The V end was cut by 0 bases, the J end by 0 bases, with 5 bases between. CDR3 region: CASSYSGMNTEAFF. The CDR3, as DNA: TGTGCCAGCAGTTACTCCGGGATGAACACTGAAGCTTTCTTT.

The CDR3 DNA sequence: TGTGCCGTCGGACAGAGAACCTACGAGCAGTACTTC. This codes for CAVGQRTYEQYF. The chain combines TRBV6-5 with TRBJ2-7, with TRBD1 as a possible D gene (6 bases). CDR3 length: 12 amino acids. Trimming took 11 bases from V and 2 from J, leaving 13 bases between them. Germline V gives CDR1 MNHEY, CDR2 SVGAGI.

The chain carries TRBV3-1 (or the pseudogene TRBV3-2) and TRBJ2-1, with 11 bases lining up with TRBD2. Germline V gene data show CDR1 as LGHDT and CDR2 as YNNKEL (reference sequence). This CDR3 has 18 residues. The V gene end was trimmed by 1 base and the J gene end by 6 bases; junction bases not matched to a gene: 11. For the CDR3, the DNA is TGTGCCAGCAGCCAAGGGTCTAGCGGGGGGCTCCCCCTCAATGAGCAGTTCTTC. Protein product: CASSQGSSGGLPLNEQFF.

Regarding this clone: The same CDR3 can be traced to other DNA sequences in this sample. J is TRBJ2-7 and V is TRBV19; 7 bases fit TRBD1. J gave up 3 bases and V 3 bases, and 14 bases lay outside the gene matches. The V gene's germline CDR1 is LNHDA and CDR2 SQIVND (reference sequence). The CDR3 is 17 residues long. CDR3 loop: CASSIRDSRPSGYEQYF. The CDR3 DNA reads TGTGCCAGTAGTATTAGGGACAGCCGTCCTTCGGGCTACGAGCAGTACTTC.

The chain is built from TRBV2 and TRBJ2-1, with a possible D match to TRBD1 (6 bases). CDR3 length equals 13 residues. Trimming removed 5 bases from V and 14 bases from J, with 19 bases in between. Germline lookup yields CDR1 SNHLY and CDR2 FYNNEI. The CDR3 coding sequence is TGTGCCAGCAGTTTGGACGGGACAACTAGGGAGTTCTTC. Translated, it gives CASSLDGTTREFF.

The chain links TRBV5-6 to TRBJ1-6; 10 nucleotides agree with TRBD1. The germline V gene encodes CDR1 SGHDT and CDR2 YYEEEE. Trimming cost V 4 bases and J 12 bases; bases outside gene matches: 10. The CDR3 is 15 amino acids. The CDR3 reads CASSPWDRGFEPLHF. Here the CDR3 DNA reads TGTGCCAGCAGCCCCTGGGACAGGGGCTTCGAACCCCTCCACTTT.